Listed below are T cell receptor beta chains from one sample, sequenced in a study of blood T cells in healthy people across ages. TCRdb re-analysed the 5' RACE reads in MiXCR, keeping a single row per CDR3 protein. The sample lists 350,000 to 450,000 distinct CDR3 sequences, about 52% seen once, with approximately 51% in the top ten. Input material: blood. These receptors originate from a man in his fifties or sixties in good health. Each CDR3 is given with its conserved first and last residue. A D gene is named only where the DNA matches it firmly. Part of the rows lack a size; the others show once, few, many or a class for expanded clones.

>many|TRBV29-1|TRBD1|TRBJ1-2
CSVAAGGGGYTF
TGCAGCGTTGCCGCAGGGGGCGGTGGCTACACCTTC
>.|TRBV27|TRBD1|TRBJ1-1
CASRTSGGWNTEAFF
TGTGCCAGCAGGACCTCAGGGGGTTGGAACACTGAAGCTTTCTTT
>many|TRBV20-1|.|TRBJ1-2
CSAPTPQATNYGYTF
TGCAGTGCTCCCACCCCACAGGCGACTAACTATGGCTACACCTTC
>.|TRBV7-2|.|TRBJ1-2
CASSPSVSARGYTF
TGTGCCAGCAGCCCGTCGGTATCGGCGCGGGGCTACACCTTC
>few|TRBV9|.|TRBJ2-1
CASSGRTTLADEQFF
TGTGCCAGCAGCGGACGGACCACCCTTGCGGATGAGCAGTTCTTC
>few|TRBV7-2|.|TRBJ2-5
CASRPQETQYF
TGTGCCAGCAGGCCTCAAGAGACCCAGTACTTC
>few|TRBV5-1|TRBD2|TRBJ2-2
CASQRGNTGELFF
TGCGCCAGCCAGCGGGGAAACACCGGGGAGCTGTTTTTT
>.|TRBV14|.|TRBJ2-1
CASSPQALVNEQFF
TGTGCCAGCAGCCCCCAGGCGCTAGTCAATGAGCAGTTCTTC
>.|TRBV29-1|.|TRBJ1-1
CSVEVGRGGTEAFF
TGCAGCGTTGAAGTAGGGCGGGGCGGCACTGAAGCTTTCTTT
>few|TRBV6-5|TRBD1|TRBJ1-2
CASSLQGSTDYGYTF
TGTGCCAGCAGCTTACAGGGGTCGACTGACTATGGCTACACCTTC
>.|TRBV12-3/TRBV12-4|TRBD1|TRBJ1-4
CASSPGTGEALNEKLFF
TGTGCCAGCAGCCCCGGGACAGGGGAAGCGTTAAATGAAAAACTGTTTTTT
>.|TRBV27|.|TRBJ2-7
CASRGGLGYEQYF
TGTGCCTCCAGGGGAGGGCTTGGCTACGAGCAGTACTTC
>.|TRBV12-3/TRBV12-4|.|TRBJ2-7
CASSLLAGSAYEQYF
TGTGCCAGCAGTTTACTGGCAGGGAGTGCCTACGAGCAGTACTTC
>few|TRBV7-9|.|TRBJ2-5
CASSLSPVGTQYF
TGTGCCAGCAGCTTATCTCCCGTGGGGACCCAGTACTTC
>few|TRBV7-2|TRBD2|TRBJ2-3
CASSWTSGFQYF
TGTGCCAGCAGCTGGACTAGCGGGTTTCAGTATTTT
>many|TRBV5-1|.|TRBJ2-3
CASSLTERDTQYF
TGCGCCAGCAGCTTGACGGAAAGGGATACGCAGTATTTT
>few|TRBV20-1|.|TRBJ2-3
CSAESRTDTDTQYF
TGCAGTGCCGAGTCGAGAACAGACACAGATACGCAGTATTTT
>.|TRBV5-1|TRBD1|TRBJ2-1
CASSLVDRGYNEQFF
TGCGCCAGCAGCTTGGTGGACAGGGGATACAATGAGCAGTTCTTC
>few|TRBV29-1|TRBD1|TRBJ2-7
CSVALLPQGAGEQYF
TGCAGCGTTGCTCTCCTACCACAGGGGGCGGGGGAGCAGTACTTC
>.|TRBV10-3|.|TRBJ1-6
CAISERPPNSPLHF
TGTGCCATCAGTGAACGGCCGCCCAATTCACCCCTCCACTTT
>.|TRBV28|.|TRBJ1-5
CASSLEQPYSNQPQHF
TGTGCCAGCAGTTTAGAGCAGCCTTATAGCAATCAGCCCCAGCATTTT
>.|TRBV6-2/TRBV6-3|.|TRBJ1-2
CASRSDNYGYTF
TGTGCCAGCAGGTCCGACAACTATGGCTACACCTTC
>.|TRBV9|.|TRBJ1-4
CASSARRQNEKLFF
TGTGCCAGCAGCGCGCGACGACAAAATGAAAAACTGTTTTTT
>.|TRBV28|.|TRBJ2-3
CASSLWGQGQADTQYF
TGTGCCAGCAGTTTATGGGGCCAGGGGCAAGCAGATACGCAGTATTTT
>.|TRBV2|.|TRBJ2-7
CASSADRNSYEQYF
TGTGCCAGCAGTGCCGACAGGAACTCCTACGAGCAGTACTTC
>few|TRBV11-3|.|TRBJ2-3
CASSDTITDTQYF
TGTGCCAGCAGCGACACTATAACAGATACGCAGTATTTT
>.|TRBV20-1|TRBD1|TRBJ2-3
CSASKPGTGSSDTQYF
TGCAGTGCTAGTAAACCCGGGACAGGGAGTTCAGATACGCAGTATTTT
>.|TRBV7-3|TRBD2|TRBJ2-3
CASSPVAGVDTDTQYF
TGTGCCAGCAGCCCCGTAGCGGGAGTCGACACAGATACGCAGTATTTT
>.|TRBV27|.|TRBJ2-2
CASSPLGARTGELFF
TGTGCCAGCAGTCCCTTGGGGGCGCGAACCGGGGAGCTGTTTTTT
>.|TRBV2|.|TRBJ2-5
CASSVNVRSETQYF
TGTGCCAGCAGTGTAAATGTTCGGAGCGAGACCCAGTACTTC
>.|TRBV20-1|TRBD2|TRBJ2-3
CSALHPTSGRTDTQYF
TGCAGTGCTCTCCACCCGACTAGCGGGAGGACAGATACGCAGTATTTT
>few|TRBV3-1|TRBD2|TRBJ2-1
CASSQRGSGRPYNEQFF
TGTGCCAGCAGCCAACGAGGTAGCGGGAGACCATACAATGAGCAGTTCTTC